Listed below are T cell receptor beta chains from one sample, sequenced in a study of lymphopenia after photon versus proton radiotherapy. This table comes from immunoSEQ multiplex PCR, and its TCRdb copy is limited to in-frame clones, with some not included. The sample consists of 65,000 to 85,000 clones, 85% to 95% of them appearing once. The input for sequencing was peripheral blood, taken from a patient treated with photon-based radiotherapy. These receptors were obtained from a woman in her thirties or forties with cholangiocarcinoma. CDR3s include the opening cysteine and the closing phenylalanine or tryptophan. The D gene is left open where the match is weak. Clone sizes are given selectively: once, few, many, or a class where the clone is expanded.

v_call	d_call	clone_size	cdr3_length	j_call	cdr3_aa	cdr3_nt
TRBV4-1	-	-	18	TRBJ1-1	CASSQVSSGAASNTEAFF	TGCGCCAGCAGCCAAGTTTCCTCAGGGGCAGCTTCGAACACTGAAGCTTTCTTT
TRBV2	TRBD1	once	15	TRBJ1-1	CASKLQGSDDTEAFF	TGTGCCAGCAAGCTACAGGGGTCCGATGACACTGAAGCTTTCTTT
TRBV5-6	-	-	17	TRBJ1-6	CASSIKPRAAYGSPLHF	TGTGCCAGCAGCATAAAACCACGGGCCGCCTATGGTTCACCCCTCCACTTT
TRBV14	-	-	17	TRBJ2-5	CASSQRLRGLSGETQYF	TGTGCCAGCAGCCAAAGGCTCCGGGGACTGAGTGGAGAGACCCAGTACTTC
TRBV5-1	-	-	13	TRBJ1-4	CASSVATNEKLFF	TGCGCCAGTTCGGTCGCAACTAATGAAAAACTGTTTTTT
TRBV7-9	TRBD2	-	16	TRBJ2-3	CASSLMASGHTDTQYF	TGTGCCAGCAGCTTGATGGCTAGCGGTCACACAGATACGCAGTATTTT
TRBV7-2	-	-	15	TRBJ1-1	CASSFGWGWPTEAFF	TGTGCCAGCAGCTTCGGGTGGGGCTGGCCCACTGAAGCTTTCTTT
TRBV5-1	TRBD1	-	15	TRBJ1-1	CASSLAGQTNTEAFF	TGCGCCAGCAGCTTGGCGGGACAGACTAACACTGAAGCTTTCTTT
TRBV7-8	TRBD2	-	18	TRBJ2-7	CASSLVGDSGGSTYEQYF	TGTGCCAGCAGCTTAGTTGGTGATAGCGGGGGGTCAACCTACGAGCAGTACTTC
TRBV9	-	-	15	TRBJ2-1	CASSAGTHSYNEQFF	TGTGCCAGCAGCGCAGGGACGCACTCCTACAATGAGCAGTTCTTC
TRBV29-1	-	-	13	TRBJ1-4	CSVSGTSNEKLFF	TGCAGCGTTTCGGGGACATCAAATGAAAAACTGTTTTTT
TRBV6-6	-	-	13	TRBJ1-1	CASSFRQDTEAFF	TGTGCCAGCAGCTTTAGGCAGGATACTGAAGCTTTCTTT
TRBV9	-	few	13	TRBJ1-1	CASSVVMNTEAFF	TGTGCCAGCAGCGTAGTCATGAACACTGAAGCTTTCTTT
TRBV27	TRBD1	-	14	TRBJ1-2	CASSPGTGRYGYTF	TGTGCCAGCAGTCCCGGGACAGGGAGATATGGCTACACCTTC
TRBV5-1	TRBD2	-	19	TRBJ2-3	CASSLVGTSGPRIPDTQYF	TGCGCCAGCAGCTTGGTTGGGACTAGCGGGCCCCGAATCCCCGATACGCAGTATTTT
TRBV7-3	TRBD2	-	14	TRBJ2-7	CASSLNGGAYEQYF	TGTGCCAGCAGCTTAAACGGGGGGGCCTACGAGCAGTACTTC
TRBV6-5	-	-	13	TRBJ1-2	CASSKPGGDGYTF	TGTGCCAGCAGCAAACCGGGGGGCGATGGCTACACCTTC
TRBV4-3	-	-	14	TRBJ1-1	CASSQGGTNTEAFF	TGCGCCAGCAGCCAAGGTGGCACGAACACTGAAGCTTTCTTT
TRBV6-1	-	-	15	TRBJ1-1	CASSELGELNTEAFF	TGTGCCAGCAGTGAACTTGGAGAGCTAAACACTGAAGCTTTCTTT
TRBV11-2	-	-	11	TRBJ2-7	CASSPGVRQYF	TGTGCCAGCAGCCCAGGGGTGAGGCAGTACTTC
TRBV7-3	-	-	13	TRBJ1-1	CASSLSIGTEAFF	TGTGCCAGCAGCTTAAGTATTGGGACTGAAGCTTTCTTT
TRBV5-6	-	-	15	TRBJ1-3	CASSFLGGSGNTIYF	TGTGCCAGCAGCTTCCTGGGGGGCTCTGGAAACACCATATATTTT
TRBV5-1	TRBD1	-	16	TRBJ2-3	CASSLVGTGHTDTQYF	TGCGCCAGCAGCCTCGTCGGGACAGGGCATACAGATACGCAGTATTTT
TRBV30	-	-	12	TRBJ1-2	CAWSVGGPGYTF	TGTGCCTGGAGTGTGGGGGGGCCCGGCTACACCTTC
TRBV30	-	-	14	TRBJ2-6	CAWSWGTGANVLTF	TGTGCCTGGAGTTGGGGCACCGGGGCCAACGTCCTGACTTTC
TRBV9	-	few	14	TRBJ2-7	CASSARAAAYEQYF	TGTGCCAGCAGCGCGAGGGCAGCCGCCTACGAGCAGTACTTC
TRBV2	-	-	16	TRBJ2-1	CASSEGPQSSYNEQFF	TGTGCCAGCAGTGAAGGTCCCCAGAGCTCCTACAATGAGCAGTTCTTC
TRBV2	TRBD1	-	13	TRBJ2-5	CASSRDSEETQYF	TGTGCCAGCAGTAGGGACAGTGAAGAGACCCAGTACTTC
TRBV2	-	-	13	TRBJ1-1	CASSENRGTEAFF	TGTGCCAGCAGTGAGAACCGAGGCACTGAAGCTTTCTTT
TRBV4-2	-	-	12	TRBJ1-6	CASSQGGEPEDF	TGTGCCAGCAGCCAAGGAGGGGAGCCCGAGGACTTT
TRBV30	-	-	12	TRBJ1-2	CAWSRQSDGYTF	TGTGCCTGGAGTCGACAGTCAGATGGCTACACCTTC
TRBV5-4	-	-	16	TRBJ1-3	CASSLAGTGGGNTIYF	TGTGCCAGCAGCTTGGCCGGGACGGGAGGAGGAAACACCATATATTTT
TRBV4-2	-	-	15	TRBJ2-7	CASSQGRDLAYEQYF	TGTGCCAGCAGCCAAGGGCGGGATCTTGCCTACGAGCAGTACTTC
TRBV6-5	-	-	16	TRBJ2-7	CASSYSSQGGSYEQYF	TGTGCCAGCAGTTACTCCTCACAGGGAGGGTCCTACGAGCAGTACTTC
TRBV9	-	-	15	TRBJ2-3	CASSPNPSATDTQYF	TGTGCCAGCAGCCCAAACCCCTCGGCGACAGATACGCAGTATTTT
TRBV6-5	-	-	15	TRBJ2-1	CASNRGGASYNEQFF	TGTGCCAGCAACCGAGGGGGGGCTTCCTACAATGAGCAGTTCTTC
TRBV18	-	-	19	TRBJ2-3	CASSPRRQVASTGTDTQYF	TGTGCCAGCTCACCACGGAGACAGGTTGCTTCCACCGGCACAGATACGCAGTATTTT
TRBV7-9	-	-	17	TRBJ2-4	CASSLESGRAAKNIQYF	TGTGCCAGCAGCTTAGAATCCGGCAGGGCGGCCAAAAACATTCAGTACTTC
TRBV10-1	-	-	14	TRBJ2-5	CASSDGGTGETQYF	TGCGCCAGCAGTGATGGGGGTACCGGGGAGACCCAGTACTTC
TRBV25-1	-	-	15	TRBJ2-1	CASSVRDGQWNEQFF	TGTGCCAGCAGTGTCCGGGACGGTCAGTGGAATGAGCAGTTCTTC
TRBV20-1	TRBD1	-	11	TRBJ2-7	CSARTGNEQYF	TGCAGTGCTCGGACAGGGAACGAGCAGTACTTC
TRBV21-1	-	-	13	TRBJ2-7	CASSIQGFYEQYF	TGTGCCAGCAGCATCCAGGGGTTTTACGAGCAGTACTTC
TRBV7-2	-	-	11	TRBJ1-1	CASSHGAEAFF	TGTGCCAGCAGCCATGGCGCTGAAGCTTTCTTT
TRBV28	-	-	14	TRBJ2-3	CASSFNSVTDTQYF	TGTGCCAGCAGTTTTAACTCCGTAACAGATACGCAGTATTTT
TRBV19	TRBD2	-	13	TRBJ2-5	CASSTQGGQTQYF	TGTGCCAGTAGTACCCAGGGAGGGCAGACCCAGTACTTC
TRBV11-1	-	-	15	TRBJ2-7	CASSLVDGGPGEQYF	TGTGCCAGCAGCTTAGTTGACGGAGGGCCTGGCGAGCAGTACTTC
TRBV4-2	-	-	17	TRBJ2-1	CASSQDLGARLYNEQFF	TGTGCCAGCAGCCAAGATCTCGGAGCGAGGCTTTACAATGAGCAGTTCTTC
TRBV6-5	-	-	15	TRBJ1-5	CASSLSWGAGQPQHF	TGTGCCAGCAGTCTCTCCTGGGGGGCCGGTCAGCCCCAGCATTTT
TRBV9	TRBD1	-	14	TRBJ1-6	CASGSGRGLSPLHF	TGTGCCAGCGGGTCCGGCAGGGGGCTATCACCCCTCCACTTT
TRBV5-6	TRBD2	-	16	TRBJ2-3	CASSSPGAGGSDTQYF	TGTGCCAGCAGCTCCCCAGGGGCGGGGGGGTCGGATACGCAGTATTTT